Listed below are T cell receptor beta chains from one sample, sequenced in a study of OX40 agonist ivuxolimab in advanced cancers. The protocol was immunoSEQ multiplex PCR, while the TCRdb copy is restricted to in-frame clones and leaves out a portion. The sample lists just under 65,000 clones, about four fifths occurring once. The specimen comprised CD4+ or CD8+ T cells sorted from blood, sampled in a trial of the OX40 agonist ivuxolimab. The receptors come from an adult with an advanced solid tumor such as melanoma, head and neck, liver or kidney cancer. The CDR3 runs from the conserved cysteine through the conserved F or W. A D gene is named only where the DNA matches it firmly. The size field is filled for only some rows; it gives once, few, many or a size class.

CDR3nt: TGTGCCAGCAGAAGACAGAATAGCAATCAGCCCCAGCATTTT
CDR3aa: CASRRQNSNQPQHF
v_gene: TRBV2
abundance: NA
d_gene: NA
j_gene: TRBJ1-5

CDR3nt: TGTGCCAGTAGTAGATGGGAGGGGGATGGCACCGGGGAGCTGTTTTTT
CDR3aa: CASSRWEGDGTGELFF
v_gene: TRBV19
abundance: NA
d_gene: NA
j_gene: TRBJ2-2

CDR3nt: TGTGCCAGCGGACTAGCGGGGGGGAATGAGCAGTTCTTC
CDR3aa: CASGLAGGNEQFF
v_gene: TRBV25-1
abundance: few
d_gene: TRBD2
j_gene: TRBJ2-1

CDR3nt: TGTGCCAGTAGTACAGGGGTGAAGGGCGAGCAGTACTTC
CDR3aa: CASSTGVKGEQYF
v_gene: TRBV19
abundance: NA
d_gene: NA
j_gene: TRBJ2-7

CDR3nt: TGTGCCAGCTCACCAAGGCTAGGGGGCCCCCAAGAGACCCAGTACTTC
CDR3aa: CASSPRLGGPQETQYF
v_gene: TRBV18
abundance: once
d_gene: TRBD1
j_gene: TRBJ2-5

CDR3nt: TGTGCCAGCAGCCAAACTAGCGGGGGCCTCACCGGGGAGCTGTTTTTT
CDR3aa: CASSQTSGGLTGELFF
v_gene: TRBV7-2
abundance: NA
d_gene: TRBD2
j_gene: TRBJ2-2

CDR3nt: TGTGCCATCAGTGAGTCTATCGCAGATACGCAGTATTTT
CDR3aa: CAISESIADTQYF
v_gene: TRBV10-3
abundance: once
d_gene: NA
j_gene: TRBJ2-3

CDR3nt: TGTGCCAGCAGCTTAGGGGGACAGGGGAATGAAAAACTGTTTTTT
CDR3aa: CASSLGGQGNEKLFF
v_gene: TRBV7-8
abundance: NA
d_gene: TRBD1
j_gene: TRBJ1-4

CDR3nt: TGTGCCAGCAGAGGAGACAGGGCTGGGGCCAACGTCCTGACTTTC
CDR3aa: CASRGDRAGANVLTF
v_gene: TRBV2
abundance: NA
d_gene: TRBD1
j_gene: TRBJ2-6

CDR3nt: TGCGCCAGCAGCTTGGCTCATTCAGGGGGTCAGGATGGCTACACCTTC
CDR3aa: CASSLAHSGGQDGYTF
v_gene: TRBV5-1
abundance: NA
d_gene: TRBD1
j_gene: TRBJ1-2

CDR3nt: TGTGCCAGCATCGGACAGGTCTACACCGGGGAGCTGTTTTTT
CDR3aa: CASIGQVYTGELFF
v_gene: TRBV6-1
abundance: NA
d_gene: TRBD1
j_gene: TRBJ2-2

CDR3nt: TGTGCCAGCAGTTACTCGACTGGGGCCGAGCAGTACTTC
CDR3aa: CASSYSTGAEQYF
v_gene: TRBV6-5
abundance: once
d_gene: NA
j_gene: TRBJ2-7

CDR3nt: TGCGCCAGCAGCCAAGATTTTGAAAGTGGACAAGAGACCCAGTACTTC
CDR3aa: CASSQDFESGQETQYF
v_gene: TRBV4-1
abundance: NA
d_gene: NA
j_gene: TRBJ2-5

CDR3nt: TGTGCCAGCAGCAGAGCGACAGGGGTTTTAGACACTGAAGCTTTCTTT
CDR3aa: CASSRATGVLDTEAFF
v_gene: TRBV7-8
abundance: NA
d_gene: TRBD1
j_gene: TRBJ1-1

CDR3nt: TGCGCCAGCAGCTCACTAAAGGGGGCCGAGGAGACCCAGTACTTC
CDR3aa: CASSSLKGAEETQYF
v_gene: TRBV5-1
abundance: once
d_gene: TRBD1
j_gene: TRBJ2-5

CDR3nt: TGTGCCAGCAGCTCAGCCGCCGGCAGGTTCTACGAGCAGTACTTC
CDR3aa: CASSSAAGRFYEQYF
v_gene: TRBV7-2
abundance: NA
d_gene: NA
j_gene: TRBJ2-7

CDR3nt: TGTGCCAGCAGCTCCTACTATACCAGGTCGAACACTGAAGCTTTCTTT
CDR3aa: CASSSYYTRSNTEAFF
v_gene: TRBV13
abundance: NA
d_gene: NA
j_gene: TRBJ1-1

CDR3nt: TGTGCCAGCAGACCGATCGGGGGCCAAGCTTTCTTT
CDR3aa: CASRPIGGQAFF
v_gene: TRBV14
abundance: NA
d_gene: NA
j_gene: TRBJ1-1

CDR3nt: TGTGCTAGTGGTTTGGCGGCGGGTCAGCCCCAGCATTTT
CDR3aa: CASGLAAGQPQHF
v_gene: TRBV12-5
abundance: NA
d_gene: NA
j_gene: TRBJ1-5

CDR3nt: TGTGCCTGGAGTGTACAGGTCCAAGAGACCCAGTACTTC
CDR3aa: CAWSVQVQETQYF
v_gene: TRBV30
abundance: NA
d_gene: NA
j_gene: TRBJ2-5

CDR3nt: TGCGCCAGCACGGATGGCGGGAGAAAGACCCAGTACTTC
CDR3aa: CASTDGGRKTQYF
v_gene: TRBV10-2
abundance: once
d_gene: TRBD2
j_gene: TRBJ2-5

CDR3nt: TGTGCCAGCAGCTTAAAGCCTCCGGGACAGGGAGCCCCTGAAGCTTTCTTT
CDR3aa: CASSLKPPGQGAPEAFF
v_gene: TRBV7-3
abundance: NA
d_gene: TRBD1
j_gene: TRBJ1-1

CDR3nt: TGTGCCAGCAGCCTCCAAAGGGGCAACACAGATACGCAGTATTTT
CDR3aa: CASSLQRGNTDTQYF
v_gene: TRBV5-8
abundance: NA
d_gene: NA
j_gene: TRBJ2-3

CDR3nt: TGTGCCAGCAGCTCGGGACAGGGGACCGAGCAGTACTTC
CDR3aa: CASSSGQGTEQYF
v_gene: TRBV5-4
abundance: NA
d_gene: TRBD1
j_gene: TRBJ2-7

CDR3nt: TGTGCCAGCAGCCTTCCAATCTCTAGCACAGATACGCAGTATTTT
CDR3aa: CASSLPISSTDTQYF
v_gene: TRBV28
abundance: NA
d_gene: NA
j_gene: TRBJ2-3

CDR3nt: TGTGCCAGTAGTTCCCCTCCATCGCGGGGGGGTCGCACCGGGGAGCTGTTTTTT
CDR3aa: CASSSPPSRGGRTGELFF
v_gene: TRBV19
abundance: NA
d_gene: TRBD2
j_gene: TRBJ2-2

CDR3nt: TGTGCCTGGGATGGGGACAGGGGGCTGTTCGAGCAGTACTTC
CDR3aa: CAWDGDRGLFEQYF
v_gene: TRBV30
abundance: NA
d_gene: TRBD1
j_gene: TRBJ2-7

CDR3nt: TGTGCCAGCAGCTTGGGGCAGGGTGCTACTGGAAACACCATATATTTT
CDR3aa: CASSLGQGATGNTIYF
v_gene: TRBV5-8
abundance: NA
d_gene: NA
j_gene: TRBJ1-3

CDR3nt: TGTGCCAGCAGCCACGTTGGGGAGAACACTGAAGCTTTCTTT
CDR3aa: CASSHVGENTEAFF
v_gene: TRBV7-9
abundance: NA
d_gene: NA
j_gene: TRBJ1-1

CDR3nt: TGTGCCAGCGCACACGGGACAGGGTCCTACGAGCAGTACTTC
CDR3aa: CASAHGTGSYEQYF
v_gene: TRBV11-2
abundance: few
d_gene: TRBD1
j_gene: TRBJ2-7